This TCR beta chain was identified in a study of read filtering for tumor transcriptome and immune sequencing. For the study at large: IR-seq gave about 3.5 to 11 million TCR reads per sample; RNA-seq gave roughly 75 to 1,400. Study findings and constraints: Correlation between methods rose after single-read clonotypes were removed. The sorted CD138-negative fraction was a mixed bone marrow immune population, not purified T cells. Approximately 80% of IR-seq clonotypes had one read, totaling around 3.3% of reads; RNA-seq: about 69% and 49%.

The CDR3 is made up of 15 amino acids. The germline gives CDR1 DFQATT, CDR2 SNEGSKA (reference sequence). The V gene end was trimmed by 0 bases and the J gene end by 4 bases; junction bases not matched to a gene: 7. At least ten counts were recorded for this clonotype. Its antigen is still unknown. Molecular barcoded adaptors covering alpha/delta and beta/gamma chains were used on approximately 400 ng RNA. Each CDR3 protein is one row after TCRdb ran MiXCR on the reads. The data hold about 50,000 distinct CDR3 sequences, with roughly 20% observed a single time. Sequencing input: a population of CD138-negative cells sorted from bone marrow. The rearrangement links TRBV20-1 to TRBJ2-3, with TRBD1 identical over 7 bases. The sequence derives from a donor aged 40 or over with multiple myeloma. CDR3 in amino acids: CSARDVGTESDTQYF. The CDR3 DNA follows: TGCAGTGCTAGAGATGTCGGGACAGAGTCAGATACGCAGTATTTT.